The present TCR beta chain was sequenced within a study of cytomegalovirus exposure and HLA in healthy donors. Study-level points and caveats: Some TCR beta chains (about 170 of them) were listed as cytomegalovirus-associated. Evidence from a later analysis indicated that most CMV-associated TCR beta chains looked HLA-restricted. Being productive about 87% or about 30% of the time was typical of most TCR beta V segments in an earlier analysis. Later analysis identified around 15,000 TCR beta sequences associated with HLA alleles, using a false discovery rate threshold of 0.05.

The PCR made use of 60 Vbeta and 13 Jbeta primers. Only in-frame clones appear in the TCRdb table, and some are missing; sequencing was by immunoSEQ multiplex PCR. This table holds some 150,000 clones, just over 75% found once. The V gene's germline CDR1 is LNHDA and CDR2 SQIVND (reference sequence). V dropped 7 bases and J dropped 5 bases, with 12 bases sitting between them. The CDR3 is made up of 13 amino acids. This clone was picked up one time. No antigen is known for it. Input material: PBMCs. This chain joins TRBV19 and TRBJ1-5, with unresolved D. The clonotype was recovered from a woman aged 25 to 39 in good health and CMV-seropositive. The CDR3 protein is CASTFDKYQPQHF. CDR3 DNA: TGTGCCAGTACCTTCGACAAATATCAGCCCCAGCATTTT.